These 24 T cell receptor beta chains were all obtained from the same sample, sequenced in a study of response to subunit inactivated influenza vaccine. MiXCR, applied by TCRdb to the RT-PCR reads, yields one record per CDR3 protein. Of hundreds of thousands of distinct CDR3 sequences listed, 7.5% to 8.5% are singletons. The sample consisted of PBMCs from blood, taken approximately 25 months after vaccination. Receptor source: a man between 50 and 75 years old who received an inactivated influenza vaccine.

This clonotype was seen at least ten times. The chain couples TRBV11-2 to TRBJ1-1, with 10 bases identical to TRBD1. V lost 5 bases, J lost 5 bases, and 11 bases stayed unmatched. This CDR3 region has 16 residues. Germline V CDR1 and CDR2: SGHAT, FQNNGV. In DNA form, the CDR3 reads TGTGCCAGCAGCCCAACAGGTGGGACAGGGGTGACTGAAGCTTTCTTT. As protein: CASSPTGGTGVTEAFF. Filled out from reference TRBV11-2 and TRBJ1-1, the complete variable domain reads EAGVAQSPRYKIIEKRQSVAFWCNPISGHATLYWYQQILGQGPKLLIQFQNNGVVDDSQLPKDRFSAERLKGVDSTLKIQPAKLEDSAVYLCASSPTGGTGVTEAFFGQGTRLTVV.

The CDR3 bases are TGCAGTGCCCCGGTAGGGGTCCCAGATACGCAGTATTTT. Translated, it gives CSAPVGVPDTQYF. The rearrangement uses TRBV20-1 and TRBJ2-3; weak D call: TRBD1 (5 bases). The CDR3 has 13 residues. Germline V gives CDR1 DFQATT, CDR2 SNEGSKA (reference sequence). Trimming removed 6 bases at V and 4 bases at J, with 14 bases between.

This chain joins TRBV4-3 and TRBJ1-4; D uncertain. The CDR3 has 15 amino acids. Germline V CDR1 and CDR2: LGHNA, YSLEER. V dropped 0 bases and J dropped 0 bases, with 5 bases sitting between them. As DNA, the CDR3 is TGCGCCAGCAGCCAAGAGATTGCAACTAATGAAAAACTGTTTTTT. Protein sequence: CASSQEIATNEKLFF.

The table lists this clonotype with a few counts. The chain couples TRBV15 to TRBJ2-7; no definite D call. Per germline, CDR1 LNHNV and CDR2 YYDKDF (reference sequence). V lost 5 bases to trimming and J lost 6 bases, with 14 bases between them. The CDR3 consists of 13 residues. Here the CDR3 DNA reads TGTGCCACCAGCCCCGAAATAGGGCCCGAGCAGTACTTC. Translation: CATSPEIGPEQYF.

This clonotype has more than one count but fewer than ten. CDR3 nucleotide sequence: TGTGCCAGCAGCCCGCGAGCAAGGACAGGGATCAATCAGCCCCAGCATTTT. Translation gives CASSPRARTGINQPQHF. V is TRBV7-6 and J is TRBJ1-5; 8 bases map to TRBD1. The length of the CDR3 is 17 residues. Per the germline V gene, CDR1 is SGHVS and CDR2 is FNYEAQ. V shed 5 bases and J 3 bases; nucleotides not matched to a gene: 12. Full variable domain (remainder filled in from reference TRBV7-6 and TRBJ1-5): GAGVSQSPRYKVTKRGQDVALRCDPISGHVSLYWYRQALGQGPEFLTYFNYEAQQDKSGLPNDRFSAERPEGSISTLTIQRTEQRDSAMYRCASSPRARTGINQPQHFGDGTRLSIL.

This clonotype showed up many times. The chain uses TRBV28 and TRBJ2-7; the D is unclear. The V and J ends lost 5 bases and 1 base respectively, with 6 bases between them. The CDR3 contains 12 residues. CDR1 MDHEN and CDR2 SYDVKM come from the germline V gene. Written as DNA, the CDR3 is TGTGCCAGCAGTAACCCATCCTACGAGCAGTACTTC. Protein sequence: CASSNPSYEQYF.

The sample holds many counts of this clonotype. A much bigger clone sits one base away, suggesting this may be a read error. This rearrangement joins TRBV3-1 to TRBJ2-1; D call uncertain. This CDR3 is built from 11 residues. CDR1 is LGHDT, CDR2 YNNKEL, per germline (reference sequence). The CDR3 here is CTSSEGYEQFF. CDR3 sequence (DNA): TGTACCAGCAGCGAAGGTTATGAGCAGTTCTTC.

This clonotype was counted many times. The rearrangement links TRBV5-1 to TRBJ2-2; D unclear. CDR3 length: 15 amino acids. Germline lookup yields CDR1 SGHRS and CDR2 YFSETQ. V lost 0 bases and J lost 0, with 6 bases in between. CDR3: CASSLGNANTGELFF. For the CDR3, the DNA is TGCGCCAGCAGCTTGGGGAACGCGAACACCGGGGAGCTGTTTTTT. Filled out from reference TRBV5-1 and TRBJ2-2, the complete variable domain reads KAGVTQTPRYLIKTRGQQVTLSCSPISGHRSVSWYQQTPGQGLQFLFEYFSETQRNKGNFPGRFSGRQFSNSRSEMNVSTLELGDSALYLCASSLGNANTGELFFGEGSRLTVL.

This clonotype was counted a few times. The V and J genes are TRBV28 and TRBJ2-7, with 11 bases identical to TRBD1. The ends lost 3 bases at V and 5 bases at J; junction bases unmatched: 12. This CDR3 is built from 17 residues. Germline V CDR1 and CDR2: MDHEN, SYDVKM. The chain's CDR3 is CASSFLIPGQGEDEQYF. Written as DNA, the CDR3 is TGTGCCAGCAGTTTTCTTATTCCGGGACAGGGGGAGGACGAGCAGTACTTC.

The CDR3 loop is CASSPLLSGANVLTF. CDR3 nucleotide sequence: TGTGCCAGCAGTCCGCTACTCTCTGGGGCCAACGTCCTGACTTTC. The chain uses TRBV27 and TRBJ2-6; D ambiguous. The CDR3 is 15 residues long. Trimming cost V 5 bases and J 0 bases, with 8 bases left between them. The germline V gene has CDR1 MNHEY and CDR2 SMNVEV (reference sequence).

This clonotype showed up just a few times. The chain joins TRBV12-3 or TRBV12-4 to TRBJ2-3, with no clear D. V lost 1 base and J 2 bases, leaving 4 bases between the germline ends. This CDR3 has 13 residues. The CDR3 here is CASSLEFTDTQYF. For the CDR3, the DNA is TGTGCCAGCAGTTTAGAATTCACAGATACGCAGTATTTT.

In this sample, this clonotype turned up many times. The rearrangement joins TRBV10-3 to TRBJ2-5, with TRBD1 matching 12 bases. J gave up 3 bases and V 10 bases, and 3 bases lay outside the gene matches. CDR1 is ENHRY and CDR2 is SYGVKD in the germline V gene. The CDR3 loop spans 13 amino acids. The CDR3 spells CATGTGGKETQYF. The CDR3 DNA sequence: TGTGCCACCGGGACAGGGGGCAAAGAGACCCAGTACTTC.

This clonotype was detected many times. The chain couples TRBV27 to TRBJ2-1; D remains ambiguous. This CDR3 contains 13 residues. V dropped 5 bases and J dropped 9 bases, with 14 bases sitting between them. From germline, CDR1 is MNHEY and CDR2 SMNVEV (reference sequence). Written as DNA, the CDR3 is TGTGCCAGCAGTCCGATTGGGTTGGGTGAGCAGTTCTTC. Protein product: CASSPIGLGEQFF.

V and J are TRBV29-1 and TRBJ2-3; D gene unclear. The CDR3 extends over 15 amino acids. The germline V gene encodes CDR1 SQVTM and CDR2 ANQGSEA. V dropped 0 bases and J dropped 0 bases, with 10 bases sitting between them. This chain's CDR3 is CSVEELAISTDTQYF. As DNA, the CDR3 is TGCAGCGTTGAAGAATTGGCGATTAGCACAGATACGCAGTATTTT.

This clonotype was seen at least ten times. The chain carries TRBV7-2 and TRBJ2-3; possible D gene TRBD2, 5 bases. The CDR3 has 14 amino acids. Germline V lookup: CDR1 SGHTA, CDR2 FQGNSA. V lost 4 bases, J lost 0 bases, and 8 bases lay in between. CDR3 amino acids: CASSSPGSTDTQYF. CDR3 bases: TGTGCCAGCAGCTCACCGGGGAGCACAGATACGCAGTATTTT.

This clonotype was seen a few times. The V gene is TRBV7-2, the J gene TRBJ2-1; perhaps TRBD1 as D (6 bases). The CDR3 sequence is 14 residues long. Germline V gene lookup returns CDR1 SGHTA and CDR2 FQGNSA. V was shortened by 5 bases and J by 7 bases, with 15 bases between the two germline ends. CDR3 sequence: CASSPWVGGNEQFF. In nucleotides, the CDR3 is TGTGCCAGCAGCCCCTGGGTAGGGGGAAATGAGCAGTTCTTC.

The rearrangement uses TRBV10-3 and TRBJ2-2; D is possibly TRBD2 (7 bases). Trimming took off 11 bases at V and 3 bases at J, with 22 bases between the two ends. CDR1 and CDR2 (germline): ENHRY, SYGVKD. CDR3 size: 16 residues. The CDR3 DNA follows: TGTGCCGTCGGACAGTCGGCTAGCGGATACACCGGGGAGCTGTTTTTT. It translates to CAVGQSASGYTGELFF.

A word on this clonotype: A much larger clone differs by one base, so this may be a read error. This chain uses TRBV28 with TRBJ2-3; D is perhaps TRBD2 (5 bases). Germline-derived CDR1 and CDR2 are MDHEN and SYDVKM. With 5 bases removed from V and 4 bases from J, the gap between germline ends came to 13 bases. The CDR3 is 14 amino acids. The CDR3 reads CASSGPASSDTQYF. For the CDR3, the DNA is TGTGCCAGCAGTGGCCCTGCTAGCTCAGATACGCAGTATTTT.

This chain's CDR3 is CASSKRQGDADTQYF. The CDR3, as DNA: TGTGCCAGCAGTAAGCGGCAAGGAGACGCAGATACGCAGTATTTT. V usage is TRBV11-2 and J usage is TRBJ2-3, with a tentative D call TRBD2 (5 bases). This CDR3 is built from 15 residues. Germline assignment: CDR1 SGHAT and CDR2 FQNNGV. The germline V and J ends were trimmed by 6 bases and 4 bases, with 17 bases remaining between them.

The table lists this clonotype with a few counts. This sequence joins TRBV7-8 and TRBJ2-5, with D perhaps matching TRBD1 or TRBD2 (5 bases each). This CDR3 is 14 amino acids long. Trimming stripped 5 bases from V and 4 bases from J, with 14 bases between. CDR1 is SGHVS and CDR2 is FQNEAQ in the germline V gene. CDR3 sequence: CASSTSGTRETQYF. The DNA for the CDR3 is TGTGCCAGCAGCACCTCCGGGACGAGAGAGACCCAGTACTTC. Using reference TRBV7-8 and TRBJ2-5 for the parts outside the CDR3, the full variable domain is GAGVSQSPRYKVAKRGQDVALRCDPISGHVSLFWYQQALGQGPEFLTYFQNEAQLDKSGLPSDRFFAERPEGSVSTLKIQRTQQEDSAVYLCASSTSGTRETQYFGPGTRLLVL.

Ten or more counts support this clonotype. This chain uses TRBV7-9 with TRBJ2-7; D might be TRBD1 (6 bases). CDR3 length: 12 amino acids. Germline CDR1 SEHNR, CDR2 FQNEAQ (reference sequence). Trimming pared 6 bases from V and 4 bases from J, leaving 10 bases between. CDR3 bases: TGTGCCAGCAGACTCGACAGGTACGAGCAGTACTTC. Translating it yields CASRLDRYEQYF.

The table lists this clonotype with many counts. The chain combines TRBV5-1 with TRBJ2-1; 14 bases are shared with TRBD2. Germline CDR1 is SGHRS and CDR2 is YFSETQ. This CDR3 spans 20 amino acids. The V and J ends lost 0 bases and 6 bases, in that order; junction bases with no gene match: 14. The CDR3 sequence is CASSLGQVGTSGRSLNEQFF. The CDR3, as DNA: TGCGCCAGCAGCTTGGGACAGGTCGGGACTAGCGGGAGATCTCTCAATGAGCAGTTCTTC.

J is TRBJ1-5 and V is TRBV12-3 or TRBV12-4, with TRBD1 as a possible D gene (5 bases). Trimming removed 3 bases from V and 5 bases from J, with 11 bases in between. This CDR3 comprises 14 residues. The CDR3 sequence is CASSFREIDQPQHF. The CDR3 DNA reads as TGTGCCAGCAGTTTCAGGGAAATCGATCAGCCCCAGCATTTT.

This clonotype was found a few times. The junction does not match germline at one end; this may be a read error. This chain uses TRBV6-5 with TRBJ2-3, with D unclear. The CDR3 is made up of 14 amino acids. Per the germline V gene, CDR1 is MNHEY and CDR2 is SVGAGI. CDR3 sequence (DNA): TGTGCCAGCCGTTATGGGCTAGTGGCAGATACGCAGTATTTT. Translated, it gives CASRYGLVADTQYF.